Listed below are T cell receptor beta chains from one sample, sequenced in a study of blood T cells in healthy people across ages. Via MiXCR, TCRdb re-called the 5' RACE reads, giving one row per CDR3 protein. The repertoire has more than 800,000 distinct CDR3 sequences, around 28% of them found once; the top ten carry around 15%. Material for sequencing was blood. The source is a woman aged 80 or older in good health. CDR3s include the opening cysteine and the closing phenylalanine or tryptophan. A D gene is named only where the DNA matches it firmly. Some rows have no size entry. The others give once, few or many, or a class for an expanded clone.

D: TRBD2
length: 15
V: TRBV9
J: TRBJ2-5
size: few
CDR3: CASSKTSGDHNEQYF
DNA: TGTGCCAGCAGCAAAACTAGCGGGGATCACAATGAGCAGTACTTC

D: .
length: 19
V: TRBV6-2/TRBV6-3
J: TRBJ1-5
size: once
CDR3: CASSFTPGLTTYSNQPQHF
DNA: TGTGCCAGCAGTTTTACCCCGGGCCTCACTACCTATAGCAATCAGCCCCAGCATTTT

D: .
length: 13
V: TRBV4-3
J: TRBJ1-2
size: many
CDR3: CASRGVSSPGYTF
DNA: TGCGCCAGCCGTGGCGTCTCATCTCCTGGCTACACCTTC

D: .
length: 12
V: TRBV6-2/TRBV6-3
J: TRBJ1-1
size: .
CDR3: CASSSGLSEAFF
DNA: TGTGCCAGCAGTTCTGGGTTATCGGAAGCTTTCTTT

D: .
length: 13
V: TRBV9
J: TRBJ1-2
size: few
CDR3: CASSVVLNYGYTF
DNA: TGTGCCAGCAGCGTAGTACTAAACTATGGCTACACCTTC

D: .
length: 16
V: TRBV6-5
J: TRBJ1-6
size: few
CDR3: CASSYSPVNYNSPLHF
DNA: TGTGCCAGCAGTTACTCGCCGGTAAATTATAATTCACCCCTCCACTTT

D: .
length: 15
V: TRBV4-3
J: TRBJ1-2
size: .
CDR3: CASSLGESPDYGYTF
DNA: TGCGCCAGCAGCCTCGGGGAATCCCCCGACTATGGCTACACCTTC

D: .
length: 12
V: TRBV20-1
J: TRBJ2-7
size: .
CDR3: CSARVDRREQYF
DNA: TGCAGTGCTAGAGTGGACAGAAGGGAGCAGTACTTC

D: TRBD1
length: 16
V: TRBV4-1
J: TRBJ2-5
size: few
CDR3: CASSQLRDRGDNEQYF
DNA: TGCGCCAGCAGCCAACTCCGGGACAGGGGGGACAATGAGCAGTACTTC

D: .
length: 15
V: TRBV6-5
J: TRBJ1-4
size: many
CDR3: CASSFQGLPNEKLFF
DNA: TGTGCCAGCAGTTTTCAGGGTTTACCTAATGAAAAACTGTTTTTT

D: .
length: 15
V: TRBV7-2
J: TRBJ2-5
size: .
CDR3: CASSVDGAGQETQYF
DNA: TGTGCCAGCAGCGTGGATGGGGCGGGGCAAGAGACCCAGTACTTC

D: TRBD1
length: 15
V: TRBV20-1
J: TRBJ1-5
size: .
CDR3: CSARGNRGLEQPQHF
DNA: TGCAGTGCTAGAGGGAACAGGGGTCTGGAACAGCCCCAGCATTTT

D: TRBD2
length: 14
V: TRBV28
J: TRBJ2-7
size: few
CDR3: CASSFSGGAYEQYF
DNA: TGTGCCAGCAGTTTCTCCGGGGGGGCCTACGAGCAGTACTTC

D: TRBD1
length: 14
V: TRBV5-1
J: TRBJ2-1
size: many
CDR3: CASSLGQGVNEQFF
DNA: TGTGCCAGCAGTTTAGGACAGGGAGTCAATGAGCAGTTCTTC

D: .
length: 12
V: TRBV12-3/TRBV12-4
J: TRBJ2-4
size: many
CDR3: CASSLSGFGQYF
DNA: TGTGCCAGCAGTTTAAGCGGCTTTGGGCAGTACTTC

D: .
length: 12
V: TRBV6-2/TRBV6-3
J: TRBJ1-1
size: .
CDR3: CAVHTVYTEAFF
DNA: TGTGCCGTACACACAGTCTACACTGAAGCTTTCTTT

D: .
length: 14
V: TRBV4-2
J: TRBJ2-5
size: many
CDR3: CASSQAREFETQYF
DNA: TGTGCCAGCAGCCAAGCGAGGGAGTTTGAGACCCAGTACTTC

D: .
length: 15
V: TRBV21-1
J: TRBJ2-3
size: many
CDR3: CASSKAGNVTDTQYF
DNA: TGTGCCAGCAGCAAAGCGGGCAATGTCACAGATACGCAGTATTTT

D: .
length: 12
V: TRBV7-2
J: TRBJ2-5
size: many
CDR3: CASSLRAETQYF
DNA: TGTGCCAGCAGCTTACGGGCAGAGACCCAGTACTTC

D: .
length: 11
V: TRBV5-1
J: TRBJ1-1
size: .
CDR3: CASSDYSEAFF
DNA: TGCGCCAGCAGCGATTACAGTGAAGCTTTCTTT

D: TRBD1
length: 14
V: TRBV3-1
J: TRBJ1-5
size: .
CDR3: CASSRATGARPQHF
DNA: TGTGCCAGCAGCCGGGCCACAGGGGCTCGGCCCCAGCATTTT

D: TRBD2
length: 16
V: TRBV24-1
J: TRBJ2-3
size: many
CDR3: CATSDPSGGSTDTQYF
DNA: TGTGCCACCAGTGATCCTAGCGGGGGGAGCACAGATACGCAGTATTTT

D: TRBD1
length: 14
V: TRBV7-2
J: TRBJ1-2
size: .
CDR3: CASSSDRWRYGYTF
DNA: TGTGCCAGCAGCTCGGACAGGTGGCGATATGGCTACACCTTC

D: .
length: 14
V: TRBV5-1
J: TRBJ2-1
size: many
CDR3: CASSLATTAYEQFF
DNA: TGCGCCAGCAGCTTGGCGACTACGGCCTATGAGCAGTTCTTC

D: .
length: 15
V: TRBV9
J: TRBJ1-6
size: few
CDR3: CASSEDAFYNSPLHF
DNA: TGTGCCAGCAGCGAAGACGCCTTTTATAATTCACCCCTCCACTTT

D: .
length: 15
V: TRBV12-3/TRBV12-4
J: TRBJ1-5
size: many
CDR3: CASSSDRLSNQPQHF
DNA: TGTGCCAGCAGTTCCGACAGGCTTAGCAATCAGCCCCAGCATTTT

D: TRBD2
length: 13
V: TRBV30
J: TRBJ2-5
size: many
CDR3: CAWSERGLGTQYF
DNA: TGTGCCTGGAGTGAGCGGGGTCTGGGAACCCAGTACTTC

D: .
length: 15
V: TRBV5-1
J: TRBJ2-2
size: .
CDR3: CASSLGEFYTGELFF
DNA: TGCGCCAGCAGCTTGGGGGAGTTTTACACCGGGGAGCTGTTTTTT

D: TRBD1
length: 14
V: TRBV18
J: TRBJ2-7
size: many
CDR3: CASSPSGQSYEQYF
DNA: TGCGCCAGCAGCCCCTCGGGACAGTCCTACGAGCAGTACTTC

D: TRBD1
length: 14
V: TRBV27
J: TRBJ2-7
size: many
CDR3: CASSSGQGWDEQYF
DNA: TGTGCCAGCAGTTCGGGACAGGGGTGGGACGAGCAGTACTTC

D: .
length: 17
V: TRBV21-1
J: TRBJ1-5
size: .
CDR3: CASSKVGLDRGREPQHF
DNA: TGTGCCAGCAGCAAAGTGGGGTTGGACAGGGGGCGAGAGCCCCAGCATTTT

D: .
length: 16
V: TRBV6-5
J: TRBJ2-4
size: .
CDR3: CASSYRRNVAKNIQYF
DNA: TGTGCCAGCAGTTACCGTCGGAATGTAGCCAAAAACATTCAGTACTTC

D: .
length: 16
V: TRBV24-1
J: TRBJ2-3
size: many
CDR3: CATSTVMGRSTDTQYF
DNA: TGTGCCACCAGTACAGTTATGGGGCGGAGCACAGATACGCAGTATTTT

D: .
length: 16
V: TRBV20-1
J: TRBJ2-6
size: many
CDR3: CSARVEGVAGANVLTF
DNA: TGCAGTGCTAGAGTTGAGGGGGTGGCTGGGGCCAACGTCCTGACTTTC

D: .
length: 13
V: TRBV10-3
J: TRBJ1-6
size: .
CDR3: CAISDRINSPLHF
DNA: TGTGCCATCAGTGATCGAATTAATTCACCCCTCCACTTT

D: TRBD1
length: 15
V: TRBV6-5
J: TRBJ2-7
size: many
CDR3: CASSLSLQGAYEQYF
DNA: TGTGCCAGCAGTTTAAGTTTACAGGGGGCCTACGAGCAGTACTTC

D: .
length: 15
V: TRBV20-1
J: TRBJ2-5
size: many
CDR3: CSARETGAGQETQYF
DNA: TGCAGTGCTAGAGAGACGGGAGCGGGTCAAGAGACCCAGTACTTC

D: TRBD2
length: 19
V: TRBV7-2
J: TRBJ2-1
size: many
CDR3: CASSLGASGGGWSRDEQFF
DNA: TGTGCCAGCAGCTTAGGGGCTAGCGGGGGGGGTTGGTCACGGGATGAGCAGTTCTTC

D: .
length: 15
V: TRBV6-6
J: TRBJ1-2
size: many
CDR3: CASSYIEGSNYGYTF
DNA: TGTGCCAGCAGTTATATCGAGGGCAGCAACTATGGCTACACCTTC

D: .
length: 14
V: TRBV11-2
J: TRBJ1-6
size: .
CDR3: CASSLDQVNSPLHF
DNA: TGTGCCAGCAGCTTAGATCAGGTTAATTCACCCCTCCACTTT

D: TRBD1
length: 13
V: TRBV5-1
J: TRBJ1-2
size: many
CDR3: CASSWTGGDGYTF
DNA: TGCGCCAGCAGCTGGACAGGAGGGGATGGCTACACCTTC

D: .
length: 14
V: TRBV6-2/TRBV6-3
J: TRBJ1-1
size: few
CDR3: CASSKPTVNTEAFF
DNA: TGTGCCAGCAGTAAACCGACCGTGAACACTGAAGCTTTCTTT

D: .
length: 15
V: TRBV5-1
J: TRBJ2-3
size: many
CDR3: CASSSKSTSTDTQYF
DNA: TGCGCCAGCAGCTCCAAGTCCACTAGCACAGATACGCAGTATTTT

D: .
length: 14
V: TRBV12-3/TRBV12-4
J: TRBJ1-2
size: many
CDR3: CASSLGRGYYGYTF
DNA: TGTGCCAGCAGCCTAGGGAGAGGATACTATGGCTACACCTTC

D: TRBD1
length: 16
V: TRBV6-2/TRBV6-3
J: TRBJ1-1
size: .
CDR3: CASSRNNRGLNTEAFF
DNA: TGTGCCAGCAGCAGGAATAACAGGGGGCTGAACACTGAAGCTTTCTTT

D: TRBD1
length: 14
V: TRBV28
J: TRBJ1-1
size: .
CDR3: CASSLIPGQGGSFF
DNA: TGTGCCAGCAGTTTGATACCGGGACAGGGGGGGTCTTTCTTT

D: TRBD2
length: 15
V: TRBV6-6
J: TRBJ2-5
size: .
CDR3: CASSYSGTSFETQYF
DNA: TGTGCCAGCAGTTACTCAGGGACTAGCTTTGAGACCCAGTACTTC

D: TRBD1
length: 16
V: TRBV5-1
J: TRBJ1-4
size: few
CDR3: CASNSGTGSTNEKLFF
DNA: TGCGCCAGCAACTCCGGGACAGGATCAACTAATGAAAAACTGTTTTTT

D: .
length: 12
V: TRBV3-1
J: TRBJ1-1
size: .
CDR3: CASSQGTGPAFF
DNA: TGTGCCAGCAGCCAAGGAACAGGCCCAGCTTTCTTT